Described below is a single TCR beta chain sequence and its context. Its antigen remains unknown. Using immunoSEQ multiplex PCR, the repertoire was profiled, and TCRdb retains in-frame clones only, with some absent. Among some 30,000 clones, 70% to 85% were seen once, and the ten largest hold just under 8%. This entry is derived from a study of radiotherapy plus CTLA-4 blockade in lung cancer. J was trimmed by 5 bases and V by 3 bases; bases with no gene match: 3. The length of the CDR3 is 14 residues. Germline-derived CDR1 and CDR2 are PRHDT and FYEKMQ (reference sequence). The study's findings and limits: Early blood T cell clone changes and increased post-radiation serum interferon-beta were reportedly the strongest response predictors.

The clonotype comes from a human donor with non-small cell lung cancer who had stable disease on radiotherapy plus ipilimumab. This chain joins TRBV13 and TRBJ2-1; TRBD1 matches at 8 bases. The specimen comprised peripheral blood, sampled from a patient treated with radiotherapy plus ipilimumab. The CDR3 sequence is CASSFRDRNNEQFF. In nucleotides, the CDR3 is TGTGCCAGCAGCTTCCGGGACAGGAACAATGAGCAGTTCTTC.